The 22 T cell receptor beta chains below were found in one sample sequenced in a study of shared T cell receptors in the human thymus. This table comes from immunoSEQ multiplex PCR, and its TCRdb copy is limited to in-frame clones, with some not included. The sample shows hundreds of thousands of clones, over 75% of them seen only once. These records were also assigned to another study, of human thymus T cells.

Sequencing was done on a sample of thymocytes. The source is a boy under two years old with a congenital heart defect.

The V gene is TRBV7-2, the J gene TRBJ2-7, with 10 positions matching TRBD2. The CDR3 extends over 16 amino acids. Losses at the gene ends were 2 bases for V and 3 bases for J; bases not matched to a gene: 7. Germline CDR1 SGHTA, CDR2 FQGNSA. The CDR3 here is CASSLIERGGGYEQYF. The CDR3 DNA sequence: TGTGCCAGCAGCTTAATCGAGCGGGGGGGCGGCTACGAGCAGTACTTC.

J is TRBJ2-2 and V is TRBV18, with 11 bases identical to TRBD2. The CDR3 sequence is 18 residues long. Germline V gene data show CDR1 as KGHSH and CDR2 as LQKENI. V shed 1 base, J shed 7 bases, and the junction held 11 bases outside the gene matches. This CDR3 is CASSPLQVAGGPGGELFF. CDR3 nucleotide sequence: TGTGCCAGCTCACCACTACAGGTAGCGGGAGGGCCCGGCGGGGAGCTGTTTTTT.

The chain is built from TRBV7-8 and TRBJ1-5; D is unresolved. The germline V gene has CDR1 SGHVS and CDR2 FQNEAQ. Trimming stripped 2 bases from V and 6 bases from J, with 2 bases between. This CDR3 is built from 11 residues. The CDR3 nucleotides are TGTGCCAGCAGCTTACGTCAGCCCCAGCATTTT. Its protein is CASSLRQPQHF. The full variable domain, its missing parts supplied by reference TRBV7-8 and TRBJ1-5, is GAGVSQSPRYKVAKRGQDVALRCDPISGHVSLFWYQQALGQGPEFLTYFQNEAQLDKSGLPSDRFFAERPEGSVSTLKIQRTQQEDSAVYLCASSLRQPQHFGDGTRLSIL.

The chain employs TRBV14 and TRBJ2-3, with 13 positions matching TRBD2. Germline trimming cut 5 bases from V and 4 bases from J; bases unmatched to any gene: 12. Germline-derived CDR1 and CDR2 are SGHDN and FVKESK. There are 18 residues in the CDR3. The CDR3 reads CASSLRLTGTSGADTQYF. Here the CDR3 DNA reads TGTGCCAGCAGCTTACGATTAACCGGGACTAGCGGGGCAGATACGCAGTATTTT.

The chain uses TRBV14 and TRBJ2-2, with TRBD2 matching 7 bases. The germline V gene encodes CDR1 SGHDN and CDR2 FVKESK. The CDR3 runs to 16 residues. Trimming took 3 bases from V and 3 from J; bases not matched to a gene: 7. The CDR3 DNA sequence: TGTGCCAGCAGCCAGTCGACTAGCTCAGACACCGGGGAGCTGTTTTTT. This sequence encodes CASSQSTSSDTGELFF.

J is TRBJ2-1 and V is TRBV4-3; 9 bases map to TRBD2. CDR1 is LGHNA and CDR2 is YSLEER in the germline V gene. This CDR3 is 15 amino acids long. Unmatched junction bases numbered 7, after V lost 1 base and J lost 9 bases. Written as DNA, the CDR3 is TGCGCCAGCAGCCAAGTGGCTAGCGGGACGGTTGAGCAGTTCTTC. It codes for CASSQVASGTVEQFF.

The CDR3 bases are TGTGCCAGCAGCTTAAAACGTGGCAGGGAGGCATATGGGGCTTTCTTT. This gives the protein CASSLKRGREAYGAFF. The gene calls are TRBV7-2 and TRBJ1-1, with D perhaps TRBD1 (5 bases). The germline gives CDR1 SGHTA, CDR2 FQGNSA. V lost 2 bases to trimming and J lost 11 bases, with 24 bases between them. The CDR3 loop spans 16 amino acids.

The CDR3 DNA reads as TGTGCTAGCTGCCCCCCGGGAGCCTGCACAGATACGCAGTATTTT. Translation: CASCPPGACTDTQYF. V usage is TRBV7-7 and J usage is TRBJ2-3; tentatively, D is TRBD2 (6 bases). The germline V gene encodes CDR1 SSHAT and CDR2 FNYEAQ (reference sequence). CDR3 size: 15 residues. The variable domain in full, completed from reference TRBV7-7 and TRBJ2-3, reads GAGVSQSPRYKVTKRGQDVTLRCDPISSHATLYWYQQALGQGPEFLTYFNYEAQPDKSGLPSDRFSAERPEGSISTLTIQRTEQRDSAMYRCASCPPGACTDTQYFGPGTRLTVL.

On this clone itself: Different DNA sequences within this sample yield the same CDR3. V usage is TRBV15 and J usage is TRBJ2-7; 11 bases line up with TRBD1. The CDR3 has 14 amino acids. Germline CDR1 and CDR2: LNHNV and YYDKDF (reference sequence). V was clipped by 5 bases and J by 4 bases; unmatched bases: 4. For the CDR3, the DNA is TGTGCCACCAGCTCCGGACAGGGGGCTTACGAGCAGTACTTC. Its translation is CATSSGQGAYEQYF.

The CDR3 region has the DNA TGTGCCATCAGTGATAATGCAGGGACAGATACGCAGTATTTT. Translation gives CAISDNAGTDTQYF. This sequence joins TRBV10-3 and TRBJ2-3; weak D call: TRBD1 (5 bases). This CDR3 region has 14 residues. Germline values: CDR1 ENHRY, CDR2 SYGVKD. V was trimmed by 3 bases and J by 3 bases, leaving 10 bases between them.

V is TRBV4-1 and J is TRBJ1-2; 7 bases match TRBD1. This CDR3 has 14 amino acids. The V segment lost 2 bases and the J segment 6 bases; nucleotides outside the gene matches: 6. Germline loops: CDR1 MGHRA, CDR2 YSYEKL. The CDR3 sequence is CASSQSTGLDGYTF. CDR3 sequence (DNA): TGCGCCAGCAGCCAATCGACAGGGTTGGATGGCTACACCTTC.

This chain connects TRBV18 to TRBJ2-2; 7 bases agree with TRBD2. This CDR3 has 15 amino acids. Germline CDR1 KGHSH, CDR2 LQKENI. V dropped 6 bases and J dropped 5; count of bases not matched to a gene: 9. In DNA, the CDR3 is TGTGCCAGCTCTTCGTCAAACGGGGGGACCGGGGAGCTGTTTTTT. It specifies CASSSSNGGTGELFF.

The CDR3 reads CASSLIARGHSYNEQFF. The CDR3 bases are TGTGCCAGCAGCTTAATAGCCAGGGGGCATTCCTACAATGAGCAGTTCTTC. The V call is TRBV7-2, the J call TRBJ2-1, with 8 bases lining up with TRBD1. This CDR3 spans 17 amino acids. Trimming cost V 2 bases and J 1 base; bases outside gene matches: 7. Per the germline V gene, CDR1 is SGHTA and CDR2 is FQGNSA. Based on the CDR3 plus reference TRBV7-2 and TRBJ2-1, the full variable domain is GAGVSQSPSNKVTEKGKDVELRCDPISGHTALYWYRQSLGQGLEFLIYFQGNSAPDKSGLPSDRFSAERTGGSVSTLTIQRTQQEDSAVYLCASSLIARGHSYNEQFFGPGTRLTVL.

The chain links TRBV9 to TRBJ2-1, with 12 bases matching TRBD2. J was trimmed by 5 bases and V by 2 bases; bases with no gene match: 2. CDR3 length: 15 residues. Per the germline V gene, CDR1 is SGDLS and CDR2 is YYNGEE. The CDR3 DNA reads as TGTGCCAGCAGCGTCCTAGCGGGAGGGGACAATGAGCAGTTCTTC. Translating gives CASSVLAGGDNEQFF.

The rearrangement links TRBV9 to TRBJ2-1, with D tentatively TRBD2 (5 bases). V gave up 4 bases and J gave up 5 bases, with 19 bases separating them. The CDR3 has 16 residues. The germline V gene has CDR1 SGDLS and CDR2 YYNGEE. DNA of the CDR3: TGTGCCAGCAGCCCAACCGCGGGCCGACTGGACAATGAGCAGTTCTTC. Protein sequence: CASSPTAGRLDNEQFF.

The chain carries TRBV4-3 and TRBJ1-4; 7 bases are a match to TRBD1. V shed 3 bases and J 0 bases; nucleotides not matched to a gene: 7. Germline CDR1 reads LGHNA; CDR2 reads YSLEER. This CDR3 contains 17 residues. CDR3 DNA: TGCGCCAGCAGCCATAGGGGACAGCTAACAACTAATGAAAAACTGTTTTTT. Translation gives CASSHRGQLTTNEKLFF.

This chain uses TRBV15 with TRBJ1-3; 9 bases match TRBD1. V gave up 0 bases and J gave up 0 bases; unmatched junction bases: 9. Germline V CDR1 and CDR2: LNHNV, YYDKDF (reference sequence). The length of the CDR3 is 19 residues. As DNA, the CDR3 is TGTGCCACCAGCAGAGAGGAGGGGACAGGGCCGAGCTCTGGAAACACCATATATTTT. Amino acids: CATSREEGTGPSSGNTIYF. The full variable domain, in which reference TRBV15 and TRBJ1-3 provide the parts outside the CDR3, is DAMVIQNPRYQVTQFGKPVTLSCSQTLNHNVMYWYQQKSSQAPKLLFHYYDKDFNNEADTPDNFQSRRPNTSFCFLDIRSPGLGDTAMYLCATSREEGTGPSSGNTIYFGEGSWLTVV.

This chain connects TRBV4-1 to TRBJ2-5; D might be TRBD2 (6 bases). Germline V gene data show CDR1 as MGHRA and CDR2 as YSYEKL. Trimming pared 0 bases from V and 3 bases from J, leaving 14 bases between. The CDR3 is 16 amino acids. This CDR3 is CASSQEKPPGEETQYF. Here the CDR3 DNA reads TGCGCCAGCAGCCAAGAAAAGCCGCCGGGGGAAGAGACCCAGTACTTC.

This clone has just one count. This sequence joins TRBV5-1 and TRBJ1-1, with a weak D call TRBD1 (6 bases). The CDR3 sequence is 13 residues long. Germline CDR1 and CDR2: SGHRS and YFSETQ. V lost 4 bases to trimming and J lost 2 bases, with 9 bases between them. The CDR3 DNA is TGCGCCAGCAGCCAGGACAGTAACACTGAAGCTTTCTTT. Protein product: CASSQDSNTEAFF.

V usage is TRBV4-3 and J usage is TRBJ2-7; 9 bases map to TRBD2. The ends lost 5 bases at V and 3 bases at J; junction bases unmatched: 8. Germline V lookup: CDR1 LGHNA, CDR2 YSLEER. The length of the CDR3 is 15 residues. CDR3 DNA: TGCGCCAGCAGCACCCGACTAGCGGCAAGCTACGAGCAGTACTTC. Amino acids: CASSTRLAASYEQYF.

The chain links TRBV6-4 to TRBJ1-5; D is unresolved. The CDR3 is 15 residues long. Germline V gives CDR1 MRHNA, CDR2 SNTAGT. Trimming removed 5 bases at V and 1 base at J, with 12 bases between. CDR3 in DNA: TGTGCCAGCAGTCCTGTGTCAGAAAGCAATCAGCCCCAGCATTTT. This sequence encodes CASSPVSESNQPQHF.

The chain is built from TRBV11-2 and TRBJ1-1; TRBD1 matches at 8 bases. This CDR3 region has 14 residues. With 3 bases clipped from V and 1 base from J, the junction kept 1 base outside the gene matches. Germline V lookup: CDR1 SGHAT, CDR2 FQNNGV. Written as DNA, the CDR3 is TGTGCCAGCAGCTTTGACAGGGGGAACACTGAAGCTTTCTTT. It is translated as CASSFDRGNTEAFF.